The rows below give T cell receptor beta chains drawn from one sample of a study of technical replicates of blood from a handful of donors. Sequenced by immunoSEQ multiplex PCR; TCRdb stores in-frame clones only, minus some. This sample has 80,000 to 100,000 clones, with 95% to 96% found just once. The source material was T cells isolated from PBMCs. These receptors came from a human donor in good health. CDR3s leave out the opening cysteine and the closing phenylalanine or tryptophan. The D gene is left open where the match is weak. The size of a clone is reported for some rows only, either as once, few or many, or as a class for expanded clones.

d_call j_call clone_size v_call cdr3_aa
- TRBJ2-1 - TRBV19 ASSTGTSYNEQF
- TRBJ1-1 few TRBV19 ASSIRGITEAF
- TRBJ1-4 - TRBV7-2 ASSLGRVTNEKLF
- TRBJ1-2 few TRBV2 ASSEAHQGSYGYT
TRBD1 TRBJ2-2 once TRBV7-3 ASSPGTGASGELF
TRBD1 TRBJ1-2 - TRBV7-3 ASSSGQNIGYT
- TRBJ2-7 - TRBV4-1 ASSQAYFYYEQY
TRBD2 TRBJ2-1 - TRBV27 ASSLFAGDAPF
TRBD1 TRBJ2-7 - TRBV29-1 SVDPANDRGSKQY
TRBD1 TRBJ2-7 - TRBV7-3 ASSQGQIVVYEQY
- TRBJ2-7 - TRBV6-1 ASSEEGFVVYEQY
- TRBJ1-2 - TRBV30 AWSGDSHGYT
- TRBJ1-1 - TRBV21-1 ASSKKKGQNTEAF
- TRBJ2-7 - TRBV11-2 ASSFGGSYEQY
- TRBJ2-2 - TRBV7-9 ASSSAGVTTNTGELF
TRBD2 TRBJ2-7 - TRBV27 ATSSGRASYEQY
- TRBJ2-3 - TRBV27 ASSAGRTTQY
TRBD1 TRBJ1-2 - TRBV7-2 ASSLALGQGAAVGYT
- TRBJ1-1 - TRBV9 ASSPGNTEAF
- TRBJ2-7 - TRBV13 ASRRGLQSEQY
- TRBJ2-1 - TRBV19 ASSMKSNEQF
TRBD1 TRBJ2-7 - TRBV7-8 ASSLLGGRNEQY
TRBD2 TRBJ2-3 - TRBV30 AWSAGTTSDTQY
TRBD1 TRBJ1-2 - TRBV19 ASSIDLGTGAIF
TRBD1 TRBJ1-1 - TRBV7-8 ASSNRGVNTEAF
- TRBJ2-5 - TRBV5-4 ASSLRGLQETQY
- TRBJ2-7 - TRBV27 ASSFTGFEQY
- TRBJ2-7 - TRBV29-1 SVGDSYSYEQY
- TRBJ2-1 - TRBV14 ASSFAWQGSTNEQF
- TRBJ1-5 - TRBV27 ASSLSAGASQPQH
- TRBJ2-1 - TRBV5-1 ASSLGLGSYNEQF
TRBD1 TRBJ1-2 - TRBV15 ATSSERQGNGYT
- TRBJ1-1 - TRBV7-2 ASSAAPNRAAF
TRBD1 TRBJ2-7 once TRBV10-3 AIRDNRQGVNEQY
- TRBJ1-2 - TRBV5-5 ASNYRATNYGYT
TRBD1 TRBJ1-2 once TRBV29-1 SVLETGSDGYT
- TRBJ2-3 once TRBV9 ASSVGAGSTDTQY
TRBD1 TRBJ2-3 - TRBV7-2 ASSLAGQGADTQY
TRBD2 TRBJ2-3 - TRBV9 ASSPSGRGTDTQY
TRBD1 TRBJ2-1 - TRBV5-8 ASSPGTGTNEQF
TRBD1 TRBJ2-7 - TRBV10-3 AISAAGQAVLREQY
TRBD1 TRBJ1-4 - TRBV6-5 ASSQDRVGEKLF
TRBD1 TRBJ2-7 once TRBV29-1 SAGTGSYEQY
TRBD1 TRBJ1-2 - TRBV19 ASRATGGSGYT
- TRBJ2-1 - TRBV7-6 ASSFTQVGGSYNEQF
- TRBJ1-5 - TRBV6-5 ASSYRRDQPQH
- TRBJ1-4 - TRBV4-1 ASSQDNRFNEKLF
TRBD1 TRBJ2-1 once TRBV5-5 ASSSPPTGVLDEQF
- TRBJ1-2 once TRBV7-8 ASSLTRQAGGYT
- TRBJ2-7 - TRBV6-6 ASSLAGYYEQY
- TRBJ2-7 - TRBV6-1 AGRTNSYEQY
- TRBJ2-3 once TRBV7-9 ASSFSAGPRDTQY
- TRBJ1-4 - TRBV5-1 ASSLETTNEKLF
- TRBJ2-1 - TRBV7-3 ASSYGQGLVEPQF
- TRBJ1-3 - TRBV27 ASSLFLGNTIY
- TRBJ2-7 - TRBV5-6 ASSLGQATYEQY
TRBD1 TRBJ2-3 - TRBV4-2 ASSQEGQVGADTQY
- TRBJ2-1 - TRBV19 ASSILSSGYEQF